The table lists the clone carrying this T cell receptor (beta chain) with a few counts. The antigen is not known. For the second PCR, which ran for roughly 6 to 12 cycles, a sample-barcoded 5' primer and a J-beta primer mix were used. The template-switch adaptor, which had 12 random nucleotides, put a tag on each cDNA molecule. Each CDR3 protein gets one entry after TCRdb re-called the 5' RACE reads with MiXCR. In the table there are about 1.8 million distinct CDR3 sequences, around 48% of which are singletons. This sample was included in a study of blood T cells in healthy people across ages. CDR1 is LNHNV and CDR2 is YYDKDF in the germline V gene (reference sequence). This CDR3 contains 15 residues. V lost 0 bases, J lost 2 bases, and 11 bases lay in between. The study's findings and limits: One million T cells yielded diversity estimates that were considered underestimates.

Donors each provided about 9.5 milliliters of peripheral blood. The genes are TRBV15 and TRBJ2-7, with D perhaps matching TRBD1 (6 bases). The TCR comes from a woman between 35 and 50 years old in good health. The material sequenced was blood. The CDR3 spells CATSRDVGQTYEQYF. The CDR3 region has the DNA TGTGCCACCAGCAGAGATGTGGGACAAACCTACGAGCAGTACTTC.